This T cell receptor beta chain was found in a study of CD8+CD57+ T cells in acquired aplastic anemia (dated by TCRdb to 2017 to 2018). Notes on the research overall: Extracted DNA from sorted CD4+ and CD8+ cells averaged around 3.5 ug, ranging from roughly 0.17 to 27.4 ug. For healthy donor samples, the average read count was around 9.8 million for CD4+ cells and fewer than 14 million for CD8+ cells.

The study deep-sequenced TCR repertoires of sorted CD4+ and CD8+ blood T cells from severe aplastic anemia patients and healthy subjects. Ficoll-Paque density gradient centrifugation was used to isolate peripheral blood mononuclear cells. CD4+ and CD8+ T cells were sorted by FACS or magnetic beads before DNA extraction. General study outcomes and caveats: About 30 CD8+ CDR3 sequences were found to be shared between patients and controls, but these sequences appeared to be highly expressed in patients and within the immunodominant clones of the patients. Patients and healthy controls showed no significant difference in CD8+ Simpson's diversity (P=0.060).

As encoded in the germline V gene, CDR1 is LGHNT while CDR2 is FRNRAP. V and J are trimmed by 1 base and 2 bases, and the gene matches miss 2 bases of the junction. Including the terminal cysteine and phenylalanine, the CDR3 comprises 16 residues. The read is trimmed to its CDR3 DNA, 48 bases read in frame from base 1. Genomic DNA was used as template for profiling of TCR beta VDJ combinations and CDR3 sequences. An Illumina HiSeq 2000 was used for TCR repertoire sequencing. The study's processing was this. TRBV/TRBJ rearrangement plots, CDR3 size and DJ length profiles, and Simpson's diversity index were used to evaluate the repertoires. The immunodominant clone was defined as the most abundant DNA sequence in deep sequencing data. CDR3 amino acid sequences were checked for sharing between subjects and were compared against published repertoires and the VDJdb database. TCRdb reprocessed the public reads (quality trimming at Q25 with fastp, clone calling with MiXCR) and kept in-frame beta chains. Here each entry gathers all rows of one CDR3 protein and keeps the most common genes and DNA. The V and J calls and clone size come from TCRdb's table, not from the authors' own analysis. The sample data list 100,000 to 150,000 distinct CDR3 sequences, and roughly 50% of these were observed just once. The leading ten clones occupy around 2.5% of the sample.

This clonotype was detected many times. The antigen this receptor binds is unknown. The sample holds no much larger clone one base away, and base qualities are not on file. The TCR comes from a human donor in good health, serving as a control. Sequencing input: sorted CD4+, CD8+, or CD8+CD57+ T cells (not recorded which) from PBMCs. Recombination joined TRBV12-5 with TRBJ1-5, and TRBD1 aligns with 10 junction nucleotides. In nucleotide form, the sequence is TGTGCTAGTGGTTTGGGGGACAGGGGTGGCAATCAGCCCCAGCATTTT. Translation gives CASGLGDRGGNQPQHF.